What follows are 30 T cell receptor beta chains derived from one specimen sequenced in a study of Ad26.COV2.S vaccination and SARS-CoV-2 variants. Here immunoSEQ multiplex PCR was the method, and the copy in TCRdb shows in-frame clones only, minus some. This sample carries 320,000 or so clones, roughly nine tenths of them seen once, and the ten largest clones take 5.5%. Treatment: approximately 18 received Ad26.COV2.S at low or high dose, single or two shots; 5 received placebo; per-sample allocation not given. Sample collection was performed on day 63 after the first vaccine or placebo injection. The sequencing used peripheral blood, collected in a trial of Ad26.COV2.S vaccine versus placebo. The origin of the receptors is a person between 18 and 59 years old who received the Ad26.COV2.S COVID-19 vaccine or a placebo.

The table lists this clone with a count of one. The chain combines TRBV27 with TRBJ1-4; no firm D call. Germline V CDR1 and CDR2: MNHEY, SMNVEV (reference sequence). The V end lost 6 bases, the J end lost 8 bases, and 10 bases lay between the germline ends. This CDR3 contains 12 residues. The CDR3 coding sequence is TGTGCCAGCAGCAACCCACAAGAAAAACTGTTTTTT. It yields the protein CASSNPQEKLFF.

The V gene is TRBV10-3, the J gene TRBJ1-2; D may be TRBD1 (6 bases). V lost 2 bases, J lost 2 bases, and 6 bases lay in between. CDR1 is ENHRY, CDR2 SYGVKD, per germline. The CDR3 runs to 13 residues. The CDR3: CAISEGQNYGYTF. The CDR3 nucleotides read TGTGCCATCAGTGAGGGACAGAACTATGGCTACACCTTC.

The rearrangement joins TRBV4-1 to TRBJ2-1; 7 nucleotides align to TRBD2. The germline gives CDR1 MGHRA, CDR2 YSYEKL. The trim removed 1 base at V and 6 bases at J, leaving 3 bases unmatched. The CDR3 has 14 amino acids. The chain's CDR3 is CASSQGEGLNEQFF. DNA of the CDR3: TGCGCCAGCAGCCAAGGGGAGGGTCTCAATGAGCAGTTCTTC.

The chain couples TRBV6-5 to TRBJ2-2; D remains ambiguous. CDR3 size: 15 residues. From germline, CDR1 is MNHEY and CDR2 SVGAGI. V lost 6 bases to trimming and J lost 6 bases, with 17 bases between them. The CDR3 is CASRNDPRMPGELFF. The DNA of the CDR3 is TGTGCCAGCAGAAACGACCCGCGTATGCCCGGGGAGCTGTTTTTT.

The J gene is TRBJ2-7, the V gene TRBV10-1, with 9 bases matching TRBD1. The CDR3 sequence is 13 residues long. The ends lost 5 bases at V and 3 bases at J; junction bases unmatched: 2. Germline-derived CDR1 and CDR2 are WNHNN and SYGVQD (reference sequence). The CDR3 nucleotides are TGCGCCAGCAGTCCGACAGGGGGCTACGAGCAGTACTTC. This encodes CASSPTGGYEQYF.

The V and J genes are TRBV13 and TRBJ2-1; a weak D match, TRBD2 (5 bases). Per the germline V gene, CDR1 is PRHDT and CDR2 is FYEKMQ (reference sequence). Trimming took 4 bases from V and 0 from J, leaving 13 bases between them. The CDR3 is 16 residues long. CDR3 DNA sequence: TGTGCCAGCAGCTGGGGAGCGCCTAACTCCTACAATGAGCAGTTCTTC. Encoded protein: CASSWGAPNSYNEQFF.

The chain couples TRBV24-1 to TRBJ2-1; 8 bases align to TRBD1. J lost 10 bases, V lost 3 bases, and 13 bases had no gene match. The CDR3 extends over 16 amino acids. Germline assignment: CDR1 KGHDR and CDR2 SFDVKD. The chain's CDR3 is CATSDQGANPNGEQFF. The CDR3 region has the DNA TGTGCCACCAGTGATCAGGGGGCAAACCCCAATGGAGAGCAGTTCTTC.

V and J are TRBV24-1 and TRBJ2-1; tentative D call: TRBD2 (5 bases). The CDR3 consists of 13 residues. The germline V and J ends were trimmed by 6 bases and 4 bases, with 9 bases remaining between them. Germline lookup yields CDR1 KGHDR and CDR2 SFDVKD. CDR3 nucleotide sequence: TGTGCCACCAGTACCGGGGAGTACAATGAGCAGTTCTTC. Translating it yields CATSTGEYNEQFF.

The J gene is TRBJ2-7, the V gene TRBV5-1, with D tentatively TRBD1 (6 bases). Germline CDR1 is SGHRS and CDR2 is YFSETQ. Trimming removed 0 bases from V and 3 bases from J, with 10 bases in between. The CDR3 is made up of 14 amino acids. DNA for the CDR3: TGCGCCAGCAGCTTGGGTAGCAGGGGCTACGAGCAGTACTTC. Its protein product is CASSLGSRGYEQYF.

Here the CDR3 DNA reads TGTGCCAGCAGCGTAGTTTCAGGGACCGGGGAGCTGTTTTTT. Protein sequence: CASSVVSGTGELFF. The V call is TRBV9, the J call TRBJ2-2; D might be TRBD1 (5 bases). The CDR3 extends over 14 amino acids. Trimming cost V 0 bases and J 5 bases, with 8 bases left between them. Germline V CDR1 and CDR2: SGDLS, YYNGEE.

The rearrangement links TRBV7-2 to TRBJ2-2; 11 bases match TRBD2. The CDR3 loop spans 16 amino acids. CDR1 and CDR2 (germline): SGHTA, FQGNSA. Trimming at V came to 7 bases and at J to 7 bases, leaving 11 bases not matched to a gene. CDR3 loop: CASNLFGLAGLGELFF. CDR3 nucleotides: TGTGCCAGCAACCTCTTTGGACTAGCGGGCCTCGGGGAGCTGTTTTTT.

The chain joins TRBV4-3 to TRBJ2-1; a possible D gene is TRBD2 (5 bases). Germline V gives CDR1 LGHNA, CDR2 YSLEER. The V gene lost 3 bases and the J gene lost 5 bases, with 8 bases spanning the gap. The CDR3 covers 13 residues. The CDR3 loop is CASSQLLDNEQFF. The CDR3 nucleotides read TGCGCCAGCAGCCAGCTACTAGACAATGAGCAGTTCTTC.

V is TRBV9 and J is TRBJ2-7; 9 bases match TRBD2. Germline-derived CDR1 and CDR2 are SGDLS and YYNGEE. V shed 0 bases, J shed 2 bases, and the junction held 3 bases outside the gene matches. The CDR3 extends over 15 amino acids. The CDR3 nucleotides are TGTGCCAGCAGCGTAGGCGGGGGGGCCCCCTACGAGCAGTACTTC. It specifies CASSVGGGAPYEQYF.

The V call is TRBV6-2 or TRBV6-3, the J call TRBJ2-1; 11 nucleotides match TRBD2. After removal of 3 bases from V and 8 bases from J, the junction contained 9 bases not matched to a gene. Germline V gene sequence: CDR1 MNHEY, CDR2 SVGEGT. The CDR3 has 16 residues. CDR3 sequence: CASSYPASGGSDEQFF. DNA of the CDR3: TGTGCCAGCAGTTATCCGGCTAGCGGGGGGTCGGATGAGCAGTTCTTC.

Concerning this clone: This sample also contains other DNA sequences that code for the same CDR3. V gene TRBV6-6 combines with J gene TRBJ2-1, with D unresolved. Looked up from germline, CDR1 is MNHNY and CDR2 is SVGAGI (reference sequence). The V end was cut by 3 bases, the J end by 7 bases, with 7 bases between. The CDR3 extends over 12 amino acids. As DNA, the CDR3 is TGTGCCAGCAGTTATTCCCGGAATGAGCAGTTCTTC. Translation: CASSYSRNEQFF.

The CDR3 reads CASACLSYEQYV. The CDR3 DNA sequence: TGTGCCTCCGCCTGCCTCTCCTACGAGCAGTACGTC. The V call is TRBV21-1, the J call TRBJ2-7. TRBV21-1 is deemed a pseudogene. This CDR3 comprises 12 residues.

CDR3 protein: CASSLGRWLEGLEEKLFF. The CDR3 DNA reads as TGTGCCAGCAGCTTAGGGCGGTGGTTGGAGGGACTGGAGGAAAAACTGTTTTTT. The chain carries TRBV7-2 and TRBJ1-4; the D gene is possibly TRBD1 (5 bases). Germline lookup yields CDR1 SGHTA and CDR2 FQGNSA. This CDR3 comprises 18 residues. The V and J ends lost 1 base and 8 bases respectively, with 23 bases between them.

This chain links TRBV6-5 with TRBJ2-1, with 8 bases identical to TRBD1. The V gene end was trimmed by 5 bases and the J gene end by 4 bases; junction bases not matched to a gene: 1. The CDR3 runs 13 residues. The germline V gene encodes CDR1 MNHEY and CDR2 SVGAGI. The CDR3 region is CASSRQGYNEQFF. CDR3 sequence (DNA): TGTGCCAGCAGTAGACAGGGGTACAATGAGCAGTTCTTC.

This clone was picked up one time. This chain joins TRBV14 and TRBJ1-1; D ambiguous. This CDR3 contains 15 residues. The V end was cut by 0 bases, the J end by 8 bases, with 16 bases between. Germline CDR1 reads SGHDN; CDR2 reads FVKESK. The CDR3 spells CASSQDQVVGSEAFF. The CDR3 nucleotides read TGTGCCAGCAGCCAAGATCAGGTCGTGGGCAGCGAAGCTTTCTTT.

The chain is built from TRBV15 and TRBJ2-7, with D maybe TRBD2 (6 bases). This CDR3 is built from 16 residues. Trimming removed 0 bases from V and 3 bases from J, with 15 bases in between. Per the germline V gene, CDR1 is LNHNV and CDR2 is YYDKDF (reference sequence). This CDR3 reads CATSRDSGGAYYEQYV. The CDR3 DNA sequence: TGTGCCACCAGCAGAGATAGCGGAGGCGCCTACTACGAGCAGTACGTC.

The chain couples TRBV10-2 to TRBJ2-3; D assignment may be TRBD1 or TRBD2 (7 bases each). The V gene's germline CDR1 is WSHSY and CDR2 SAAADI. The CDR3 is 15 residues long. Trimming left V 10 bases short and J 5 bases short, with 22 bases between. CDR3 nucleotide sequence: TGCGCCACCCGCCCCAGGGGGGGAGGAGGAGATACGCAGTATTTT. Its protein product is CATRPRGGGGDTQYF.

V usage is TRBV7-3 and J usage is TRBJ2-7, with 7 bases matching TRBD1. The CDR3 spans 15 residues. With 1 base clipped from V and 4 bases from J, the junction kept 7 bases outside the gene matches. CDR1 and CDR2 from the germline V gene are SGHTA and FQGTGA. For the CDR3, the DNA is TGTGCCAGCAGCTTAAATTATGGGACAGATTACGAGCAGTACGTC. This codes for CASSLNYGTDYEQYV.

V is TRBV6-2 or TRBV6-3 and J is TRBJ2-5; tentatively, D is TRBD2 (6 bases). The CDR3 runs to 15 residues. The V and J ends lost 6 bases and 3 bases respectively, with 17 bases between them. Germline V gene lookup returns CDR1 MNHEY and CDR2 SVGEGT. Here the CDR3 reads CASSSPRGWEETQYF. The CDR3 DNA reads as TGTGCCAGCAGCTCCCCACGGGGGTGGGAAGAGACCCAGTACTTC.

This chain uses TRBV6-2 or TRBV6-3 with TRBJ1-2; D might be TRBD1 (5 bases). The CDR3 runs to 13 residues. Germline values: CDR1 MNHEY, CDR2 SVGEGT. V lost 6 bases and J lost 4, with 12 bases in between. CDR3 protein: CASSLDRSYGYTF. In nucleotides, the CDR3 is TGTGCCAGCAGCTTAGACAGATCCTATGGCTACACCTTC.

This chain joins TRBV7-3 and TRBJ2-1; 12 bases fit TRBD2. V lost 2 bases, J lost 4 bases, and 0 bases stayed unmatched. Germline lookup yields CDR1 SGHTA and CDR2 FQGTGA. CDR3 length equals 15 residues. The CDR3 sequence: CASSLLAGGYNEQFF. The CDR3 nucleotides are TGTGCCAGCAGCTTACTAGCGGGAGGGTACAATGAGCAGTTCTTC.

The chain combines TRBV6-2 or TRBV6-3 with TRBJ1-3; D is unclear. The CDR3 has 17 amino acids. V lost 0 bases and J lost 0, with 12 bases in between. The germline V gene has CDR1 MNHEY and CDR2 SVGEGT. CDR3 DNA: TGTGCCAGCAGTTACTCCATGGACTCGAGCTCTGGAAACACCATATATTTT. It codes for CASSYSMDSSSGNTIYF.

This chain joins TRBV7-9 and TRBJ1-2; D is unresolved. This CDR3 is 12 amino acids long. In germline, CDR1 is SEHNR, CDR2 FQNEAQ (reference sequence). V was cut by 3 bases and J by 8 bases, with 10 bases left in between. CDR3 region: CASSLLLGGYTF. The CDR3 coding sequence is TGTGCCAGCAGCTTGCTTCTTGGGGGCTACACCTTC.

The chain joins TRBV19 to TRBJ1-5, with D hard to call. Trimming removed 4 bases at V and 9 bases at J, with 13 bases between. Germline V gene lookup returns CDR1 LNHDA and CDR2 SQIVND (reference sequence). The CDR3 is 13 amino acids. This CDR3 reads CASSRAGLGPQHF. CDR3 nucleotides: TGTGCCAGTAGTAGAGCAGGCCTTGGGCCCCAGCATTTT.

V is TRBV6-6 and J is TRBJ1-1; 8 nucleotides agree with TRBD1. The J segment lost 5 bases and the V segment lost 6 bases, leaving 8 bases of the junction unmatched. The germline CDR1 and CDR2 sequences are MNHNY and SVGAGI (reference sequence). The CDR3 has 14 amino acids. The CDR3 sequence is CASRPRTGRTEAFF. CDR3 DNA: TGTGCCAGCAGACCACGGACAGGGCGGACTGAAGCTTTCTTT.

As DNA, the CDR3 is TGTGCCAGCGGAGAAGGACTAGCGGGAGGGCCTGGCACAGATACGCAGTATTTT. Protein sequence: CASGEGLAGGPGTDTQYF. The chain carries TRBV11-3 and TRBJ2-3, with 15 bases identical to TRBD2. Trimming at V came to 8 bases and at J to 1 base, leaving 10 bases not matched to a gene. Looked up from germline, CDR1 is SGHNT and CDR2 is YENEEA. CDR3 size: 18 residues.